Detailed here is one TCR beta chain. Authors' analysis steps: Reference gene primer amplification yielded estimated nucleated cell counts. The repertoire was sequenced with immunoSEQ multiplex PCR; TCRdb's copy has only in-frame clones and lacks some. The V and J calls and clone size are taken from that table; D and trimming were inferred from the DNA. This sample has roughly 200,000 clones; approximately 84% occur once, and the top ten carry 4.5% to 6%. The sample is drawn from a study of blood T cell repertoires in COVID-19. As for the study in general: Some COVID-19 samples were acute and others convalescent; all came from the United States, Italy and Spain. Sources were T cells, B-cell-depleted T cells, or PBMCs; the material itself was cDNA or gDNA.

CDR1 and CDR2 from the germline V gene are SEHNR and FQNEAQ (reference sequence). The V end was cut by 0 bases, the J end by 3 bases, with 15 bases between. CDR3 size: 16 residues. This clonotype was obtained from a woman aged 70-85 years with active or convalescent COVID-19. What was sequenced was peripheral blood. The chain employs TRBV7-9 and TRBJ2-7, with D maybe TRBD1 (6 bases). The CDR3 DNA reads as TGTGCCAGCAGCTTAGCGCTTGGACAGTCCTACTACGAGCAGTACTTC. It is translated as CASSLALGQSYYEQYF.